These T cell receptor beta chains were read from a single sample in a study of persistence of HIV-infected CD4 T cells. Their target antigens are unknown. Here immunoSEQ multiplex PCR was the method, and the copy in TCRdb shows in-frame clones only, minus some. The sample consists of 30,000 to 40,000 clones, approximately 80% of them appearing once. Here the sequenced sample was CD4+ T cells sorted from PBMCs after approximately 19-hour stimulation, taken from a patient who received antiretroviral therapy. The source of these receptors is an adult woman with HIV who was CMV-seropositive. The CDR3 runs from the conserved cysteine through the conserved F or W. D genes are given only for firm matches. Clone size, where shown, is once, few, many, or a class for clones that have expanded.

j_call | cdr3_length | d_call | clone_size | v_call | cdr3_aa | cdr3_nt
TRBJ2-6 | 17 | TRBD1 | . | TRBV23-1 | CASSHMDRGCGANVLTF | TGCGCCAGCAGTCATATGGACAGGGGCTGTGGGGCCAACGTCCTGACTTTC
TRBJ1-3 | 13 | . | . | TRBV27 | CASSLDAGNTIYF | TGTGCCAGCAGTTTAGACGCTGGAAACACCATATATTTT
TRBJ2-3 | 14 | . | . | TRBV5-1 | CASSLEGYADTQYF | TGCGCCAGCAGCTTGGAAGGGTACGCAGATACGCAGTATTTT
TRBJ2-3 | 15 | . | few | TRBV19 | CASRPRHRSTDTQYF | TGTGCCAGTAGACCCCGACACCGCTCCACAGATACGCAGTATTTT
TRBJ2-3 | 13 | TRBD1 | . | TRBV7-2 | CASSLGTGPTQYF | TGTGCCAGCAGCTTAGGGACAGGGCCTACGCAGTATTTT
TRBJ1-5 | 15 | TRBD1 | . | TRBV18 | CASSPRTGADQPQHF | TGTGCCAGCTCACCGCGGACAGGAGCGGATCAGCCCCAGCATTTT
TRBJ2-7 | 11 | . | . | TRBV29-1 | CSVGRGDEQYF | TGCAGCGTGGGGAGGGGGGACGAGCAGTACTTC
TRBJ2-5 | 15 | . | . | TRBV10-1 | CASPVCRAASKTQYF | TGCGCCAGCCCCGTTTGTAGGGCTGCGTCGAAGACCCAGTACTTC
TRBJ1-5 | 15 | . | . | TRBV19 | CASSIIGQVPQPQHF | TGTGCCAGTAGTATAATCGGCCAGGTTCCCCAGCCCCAGCATTTT
TRBJ2-6 | 16 | . | . | TRBV6-4 | CASRRDAISGANVLTF | TGTGCCAGTAGGAGAGATGCAATCTCTGGGGCCAACGTCCTGACTTTC
TRBJ1-6 | 15 | . | . | TRBV6-6 | CASSYADRNDSPLHF | TGTGCCAGCAGTTACGCCGACAGGAATGATTCACCCCTCCACTTT
TRBJ1-2 | 11 | TRBD1 | . | TRBV10-1 | CASSSGQGISF | TGCGCCAGCAGCTCCGGACAGGGGATATCCTTC
TRBJ2-2 | 17 | . | . | TRBV4-1 | CASSQVARVGNTGELFF | TGCGCCAGCAGCCAAGTAGCGCGAGTAGGGAACACCGGGGAGCTGTTTTTT
TRBJ1-4 | 15 | . | . | TRBV5-8 | CASSWGAVLNEKLFF | TGTGCCAGCAGCTGGGGGGCCGTCCTCAATGAAAAACTGTTTTTT
TRBJ1-2 | 15 | . | once | TRBV7-8 | CASSPMGRDTSGYTF | TGTGCCAGCAGCCCAATGGGAAGGGACACGAGTGGCTACACCTTC
TRBJ2-7 | 14 | . | . | TRBV5-5 | CASSLEDLTYEQYF | TGTGCCAGCAGCTTGGAGGACTTGACCTACGAGCAGTACTTC
TRBJ2-5 | 12 | . | . | TRBV12-3/TRBV12-4 | CASSLDASSQYF | TGTGCCAGCAGCCTGGACGCTTCCTCCCAGTACTTC
TRBJ1-1 | 14 | . | . | TRBV6-2/TRBV6-3 | CASSPMGSSTEAFF | TGTGCCAGCAGCCCCATGGGGTCGAGCACTGAAGCTTTCTTT
TRBJ1-5 | 16 | . | . | TRBV7-9 | CASSLASDSTGQPQHF | TGTGCCAGCAGCTTAGCGAGCGACTCAACCGGCCAGCCCCAGCATTTT
TRBJ1-5 | 16 | . | once | TRBV15 | CATSRARQSLVQPQHF | TGTGCCACCAGCAGGGCCAGGCAAAGCCTTGTTCAGCCCCAGCATTTT
TRBJ2-3 | 16 | TRBD2 | . | TRBV10-2 | CASPPDSSGSLDTQYF | TGCGCCAGTCCGCCTGACTCTAGCGGGAGCCTTGATACGCAGTATTTT
TRBJ1-5 | 15 | . | . | TRBV4-3 | CASSQWQGSGQPQHF | TGCGCCAGCAGCCAGTGGCAGGGATCAGGACAGCCCCAGCATTTT
TRBJ1-1 | 16 | . | . | TRBV4-1 | CASSKAGRWMNTEAFF | TGCGCCAGCAGCAAGGCTGGCAGGTGGATGAACACTGAAGCTTTCTTT